These 28 T cell receptor beta chains were sequenced from one sample in a study of T cells in localized non-small cell lung cancer. TCRdb keeps only in-frame clones here, not all; method: immunoSEQ multiplex PCR. The repertoire has about 33,000 clones, about 90% of them found once; the top ten carry less than 6%. The sequenced sample was PBMCs, obtained before any cancer treatment. The receptors were sampled from a man aged 40 to 70 with stage II lung adenocarcinoma.

V usage is TRBV5-5 and J usage is TRBJ2-5; 9 positions agree with TRBD1. CDR3 length equals 14 residues. With 0 bases clipped from V and 5 bases from J, the junction kept 2 bases outside the gene matches. From germline, CDR1 is SGHKS and CDR2 YYEKEE (reference sequence). The CDR3 is CASSLVGQGETQYF. CDR3 DNA sequence: TGTGCCAGCAGCTTGGTGGGACAGGGTGAGACCCAGTACTTC.

This clone was seen a few times. The chain couples TRBV7-2 to TRBJ2-1, with 11 bases that match TRBD2. With 5 bases clipped from V and 3 bases from J, the junction kept 6 bases outside the gene matches. This CDR3 has 16 residues. CDR1 is SGHTA and CDR2 is FQGNSA in the germline V gene. The CDR3 protein is CASSPQLAGVYNEQFF. CDR3 nucleotide sequence: TGTGCCAGCAGCCCCCAACTAGCGGGGGTCTACAATGAGCAGTTCTTC.

V and J are TRBV5-1 and TRBJ1-2; 7 positions match TRBD1. The junction had 11 bases not matched to a gene; V was cut back by 2 bases and J by 1 base. Germline V CDR1 and CDR2: SGHRS, YFSETQ. CDR3 length: 17 amino acids. CDR3 loop: CASSFRDSYENNYGYTF. The CDR3 bases are TGCGCCAGCAGCTTCCGGGACAGCTATGAGAATAACTATGGCTACACCTTC.

In its sample, this clone was seen once. The chain is built from TRBV4-3 and TRBJ1-1, with a tentative D call TRBD1 (6 bases). CDR1 LGHNA and CDR2 YSLEER come from the germline V gene. Trimming shortened V by 4 bases and J by 1 base, and 19 bases separated the two germline ends. CDR3 size: 17 residues. The CDR3 coding sequence is TGCGCCAGCAGCCTCCTAATTATGGGGGCGCAGAACACTGAAGCTTTCTTT. This encodes CASSLLIMGAQNTEAFF.

The V gene is TRBV7-8, the J gene TRBJ1-1; D not certain. CDR1 and CDR2 (germline): SGHVS, FQNEAQ. The length of the CDR3 is 13 residues. V was trimmed by 4 bases and J by 1 base, leaving 7 bases between them. In DNA, the CDR3 is TGTGCCAGCAGCTCCCGACCGAACACTGAAGCTTTCTTT. It specifies CASSSRPNTEAFF.

V gene TRBV6-6 combines with J gene TRBJ1-5; D remains ambiguous. The CDR3 is 15 residues long. Germline CDR1 is MNHNY and CDR2 is SVGAGI (reference sequence). The V gene lost 3 bases and the J gene lost 0 bases, with 9 bases spanning the gap. The CDR3 coding sequence is TGTGCCAGCAGTTATAATGGATATAGCAATCAGCCCCAGCATTTT. This sequence encodes CASSYNGYSNQPQHF.

This chain joins TRBV19 and TRBJ1-2; possibly TRBD1 for D (5 bases). In germline, CDR1 is LNHDA, CDR2 SQIVND (reference sequence). CDR3 length: 12 residues. Trimming removed 8 bases from V and 7 bases from J, with 14 bases in between. In DNA form, the CDR3 reads TGTGCCAGTGCAACAGGCAGAGCTGGCTACACCTTC. It encodes CASATGRAGYTF.

V and J are TRBV28 and TRBJ1-4, with TRBD1 as a possible D gene (6 bases). V lost 6 bases, J lost 4 bases, and 15 bases lay in between. This CDR3 is built from 15 residues. The V gene's germline CDR1 is MDHEN and CDR2 SYDVKM. CDR3 bases: TGTGCCAGCAGCCTGACAGGCTCCCTTAATGAAAAACTGTTTTTT. It yields the protein CASSLTGSLNEKLFF.

This clone was observed a handful of times. V and J are TRBV27 and TRBJ1-5; 8 nucleotides match TRBD1. CDR1 and CDR2 (germline): MNHEY, SMNVEV (reference sequence). V trimming: 5 bases; J trimming: 7 bases; junction bases outside the gene matches: 10. The CDR3 runs to 15 residues. CDR3 residues: CASSPRTGKGQPQHF. The CDR3 region has the DNA TGTGCCAGCAGTCCCAGGACAGGGAAGGGACAGCCCCAGCATTTT.

The rearrangement joins TRBV29-1 to TRBJ2-2; perhaps TRBD2 as D (6 bases). Germline CDR1 reads SQVTM; CDR2 reads ANQGSEA. CDR3 length: 15 residues. Trimming stripped 3 bases from V and 6 bases from J, with 17 bases between. CDR3 region: CSVDLPGRLAGELFF. Here the CDR3 DNA reads TGCAGCGTTGATCTACCAGGGAGGCTCGCCGGGGAGCTGTTTTTT.

This clone was recorded once. The rearrangement uses TRBV30 and TRBJ1-2, with a weak D call TRBD1 (5 bases). The germline gives CDR1 GTSNPN, CDR2 SVGIG (reference sequence). V was trimmed by 2 bases and J by 3 bases, leaving 13 bases between them. This CDR3 comprises 14 residues. Here the CDR3 DNA reads TGTGCCTGGAGTCGGGCTCTGGGGGACTATGGCTACACCTTC. Translation gives CAWSRALGDYGYTF.

The chain combines TRBV25-1 with TRBJ1-2; no firm D call. V was clipped by 3 bases and J by 7 bases, with 18 bases between them. Germline assignment: CDR1 MGHDK and CDR2 SYGVNS. The CDR3 extends over 15 amino acids. CDR3 loop: CASSDPARRPSGYTF. CDR3 DNA: TGTGCCAGCAGTGATCCCGCGCGCAGGCCCTCTGGCTACACCTTC.

Only one count was recorded for this clone. This chain links TRBV6-1 with TRBJ1-5; possibly TRBD1 for D (5 bases). The V and J ends lost 1 base and 7 bases respectively, with 11 bases between them. The CDR3 runs to 14 residues. The germline V gene has CDR1 MNHNS and CDR2 SASEGT. The CDR3 reads CASSEDKGYQPQHF. CDR3 bases: TGTGCCAGCAGTGAAGACAAGGGGTACCAGCCCCAGCATTTT.

The chain uses TRBV30 and TRBJ2-2, with D possibly matching TRBD2 (5 bases). The germline V gene encodes CDR1 GTSNPN and CDR2 SVGIG (reference sequence). V was pared by 0 bases and J by 2 bases, with 13 bases between. The CDR3 totals 16 residues. CDR3 DNA: TGTGCCTGGAGTGTGGCCCGGGAACTAAACACCGGGGAGCTGTTTTTT. Its protein is CAWSVARELNTGELFF.

This rearrangement joins TRBV6-5 to TRBJ1-1, with D unclear. Germline values: CDR1 MNHEY, CDR2 SVGAGI. The CDR3 covers 13 residues. V was clipped by 6 bases and J by 1 base, with 9 bases between them. The CDR3 DNA is TGTGCCAGCAGCACTAAATGGAACACTGAAGCTTTCTTT. Translating gives CASSTKWNTEAFF.

The V call is TRBV2, the J call TRBJ2-3, with 9 bases that match TRBD2. Germline assignment: CDR1 SNHLY and CDR2 FYNNEI. The CDR3 has 16 residues. Unmatched junction bases numbered 11, after V lost 7 bases and J lost 3 bases. The CDR3 reads CASNAAGGPETDTQYF. In DNA, the CDR3 is TGTGCCAGCAATGCGGCGGGAGGGCCGGAGACAGATACGCAGTATTTT.

V usage is TRBV7-2 and J usage is TRBJ1-5, with TRBD1 as a possible D gene (5 bases). The germline CDR1 and CDR2 sequences are SGHTA and FQGNSA. Deletions cut 5 bases from V and 15 bases from J, with 17 bases between. This CDR3 is built from 12 residues. This CDR3 reads CASSIGANVRHF. CDR3 DNA sequence: TGTGCCAGCAGCATAGGGGCTAACGTAAGGCATTTT.

The chain carries TRBV6-4 and TRBJ1-3, with D unclear. This CDR3 has 13 residues. The germline V gene encodes CDR1 MRHNA and CDR2 SNTAGT. Trimming took off 4 bases at V and 3 bases at J, with 7 bases between the two ends. This chain's CDR3 is CASSADNGNTIYF. The CDR3 DNA reads TGTGCCAGCAGTGCAGATAATGGAAACACCATATATTTT.

This sequence joins TRBV27 and TRBJ2-1; D remains ambiguous. CDR1 is MNHEY, CDR2 SMNVEV, per germline (reference sequence). The V end lost 3 bases, the J end lost 9 bases, and 9 bases lay between the germline ends. The CDR3 covers 12 residues. The CDR3 nucleotides read TGTGCCAGCAGTTTTCACGGCGGTGAGCAGTTCTTC. As protein: CASSFHGGEQFF.

This clone came up once. The chain employs TRBV27 and TRBJ1-2, with D possibly being TRBD1 (5 bases). Germline V gene data show CDR1 as MNHEY and CDR2 as SMNVEV (reference sequence). V was pared by 6 bases and J by 2 bases, with 13 bases between. The CDR3 runs 14 residues. CDR3 loop: CASSLRGTNYGYTF. Here the CDR3 DNA reads TGTGCCAGCAGCCTTAGAGGGACGAACTATGGCTACACCTTC.

V usage is TRBV5-4 and J usage is TRBJ1-2; D not resolved. This CDR3 region has 13 residues. Trimming took off 4 bases at V and 8 bases at J, with 15 bases between the two ends. Germline CDR1 reads SGHNT; CDR2 reads YYREEE (reference sequence). The CDR3 region has the DNA TGTGCCAGCAGCCTAAAAGGGAAACTCGGCTACACCTTC. It specifies CASSLKGKLGYTF.

This chain uses TRBV19 with TRBJ2-6; 7 bases fit TRBD1. Germline V lookup: CDR1 LNHDA, CDR2 SQIVND (reference sequence). V shed 11 bases and J 2 bases; nucleotides not matched to a gene: 6. CDR3 length: 14 amino acids. CDR3 region: CASRQGAGANVLTF. Written as DNA, the CDR3 is TGTGCCTCGAGACAGGGAGCTGGGGCCAACGTCCTGACTTTC.

As regards this clone: This sample includes further DNA sequences coding for the same CDR3. The chain carries TRBV10-3 and TRBJ1-1; D gene ambiguous. CDR1 and CDR2 (germline): ENHRY, SYGVKD. This CDR3 has 11 residues. Between the trimmed V and J ends, which lost 6 bases and 3 bases, there was a span of 5 bases. The CDR3: CAIREDTEAFF. As DNA, the CDR3 is TGTGCCATCAGAGAGGACACTGAAGCTTTCTTT.

The chain uses TRBV7-9 and TRBJ1-2; unclear D gene. CDR1 and CDR2 (germline): SEHNR, FQNEAQ (reference sequence). This CDR3 has 14 residues. Trimming removed 5 bases at V and 4 bases at J, with 14 bases between. CDR3 region: CASSPNEQTYGYTF. CDR3 nucleotides: TGTGCCAGCAGCCCAAATGAACAGACCTATGGCTACACCTTC. Combining the CDR3 with reference TRBV7-9 and TRBJ1-2 gives the whole variable domain DTGVSQNPRHKITKRGQNVTFRCDPISEHNRLYWYRQTLGQGPEFLTYFQNEAQLEKSRLLSDRFSAERPKGSFSTLEIQRTEQGDSAMYLCASSPNEQTYGYTFGSGTRLTVV.

The rearrangement joins TRBV7-7 to TRBJ1-1, with 7 bases identical to TRBD1. In germline, CDR1 is SSHAT, CDR2 FNYEAQ (reference sequence). V dropped 1 base and J dropped 7; count of bases not matched to a gene: 3. The CDR3 consists of 13 residues. CDR3 DNA: TGTGCCAGCAGCTTAGACCAGGGGGTTGAAGCTTTCTTT. This encodes CASSLDQGVEAFF.

The table lists this clone with a count of one. This rearrangement joins TRBV9 to TRBJ2-1; 7 bases align to TRBD1. The CDR3 sequence is 15 residues long. CDR1 and CDR2 (germline): SGDLS, YYNGEE. With V trimmed by 2 bases and J by 5 bases, 7 bases remained unmatched. The CDR3 protein is CASSVGQASHNEQFF. Written as DNA, the CDR3 is TGTGCCAGCAGCGTCGGACAGGCTTCCCACAATGAGCAGTTCTTC. The entire variable domain, with the rest obtained from reference TRBV9 and TRBJ2-1, is as follows: DSGVTQTPKHLITATGQRVTLRCSPRSGDLSVYWYQQSLDQGLQFLIQYYNGEERAKGNILERFSAQQFPDLHSELNLSSLELGDSALYFCASSVGQASHNEQFFGPGTRLTVL.

The chain links TRBV7-2 to TRBJ2-2, with 13 nucleotides matching TRBD2. This CDR3 has 19 residues. Losses at the gene ends were 3 bases for V and 2 bases for J; bases not matched to a gene: 9. The V gene's germline CDR1 is SGHTA and CDR2 FQGNSA. This CDR3 is CASSFGTGLAGVNTGELFF. The DNA of the CDR3 is TGTGCCAGCAGCTTCGGAACCGGACTAGCGGGAGTAAACACCGGGGAGCTGTTTTTT.

This rearrangement joins TRBV6-6 to TRBJ1-2; D is undetermined. Trimming cost V 5 bases and J 8 bases, with 9 bases left between them. This CDR3 spans 11 amino acids. The V gene's germline CDR1 is MNHNY and CDR2 SVGAGI (reference sequence). As DNA, the CDR3 is TGTGCCAGCAGTCAAACGTGGGGCTACACCTTC. Translation gives CASSQTWGYTF.